The 5 T cell receptor beta chains presented below share a single source sample, sequenced in a study of control samples from healthy donors and cancer patients. TCRdb keeps only in-frame clones here, not all; method: immunoSEQ multiplex PCR. The data hold 390,000 or so clones, with 80% to 95% observed a single time. Sequenced: PBMCs. All receptors derive from a man aged 35 to 55 with head and neck cancer.

The chain has TRBV6-5 and TRBJ1-2, with D unresolved. There are 13 residues in the CDR3. Germline V lookup: CDR1 MNHEY, CDR2 SVGAGI. The germline V and J ends were trimmed by 2 bases and 4 bases, with 8 bases remaining between them. The CDR3 here is CASSYDGLYGYTF. The CDR3 DNA reads as TGTGCCAGCAGTTACGACGGACTCTATGGCTACACCTTC.

The chain carries TRBV28 and TRBJ2-2, with 10 bases matching TRBD2. Germline-derived CDR1 and CDR2 are MDHEN and SYDVKM. CDR3 length: 18 amino acids. J gave up 7 bases and V 5 bases, and 16 bases lay outside the gene matches. For the CDR3, the DNA is TGTGCCAGCAGTCTCCTGTGGCTAGCGGGAGCTCGGGGCGGGGAGCTGTTTTTT. It encodes CASSLLWLAGARGGELFF.

The chain has TRBV13 and TRBJ1-6; 10 bases match TRBD1. CDR1 and CDR2 (germline): PRHDT, FYEKMQ (reference sequence). J was trimmed by 7 bases and V by 5 bases; bases with no gene match: 5. This CDR3 is 15 amino acids long. The DNA for the CDR3 is TGTGCCAGCAGCACGGGACAGGGGAACAATTCACCCCTCCACTTT. Its protein is CASSTGQGNNSPLHF.

Here the CDR3 reads CASSPYSRGGGRTGELFF. The CDR3 coding sequence is TGTGCCAGCAGCCCCTATTCTCGCGGGGGGGGGCGAACCGGGGAGCTGTTTTTT. The chain carries TRBV3-1 (or the pseudogene TRBV3-2) and TRBJ2-2; 9 positions match TRBD2. V lost 4 bases to trimming and J lost 5 bases; unmatched junction nucleotides: 14. The germline V gene has CDR1 LGHDT and CDR2 YNNKEL (reference sequence). The length of the CDR3 is 18 residues.

This clone was recorded once. The V gene is TRBV28, the J gene TRBJ2-7, with D hard to call. The CDR3 covers 10 residues. The germline CDR1 and CDR2 sequences are MDHEN and SYDVKM. V was trimmed by 6 bases and J by 4 bases, leaving 4 bases between them. The CDR3 sequence is CASRGYEQYF. The DNA of the CDR3 is TGTGCCAGCAGAGGGTACGAGCAGTACTTC.